The T cell receptor beta chain under discussion was sequenced for a study of CD8 T cells in Susac syndrome (dated by TCRdb to between 2018 and 2021). About the study as a whole: The study used repertoire sequencing to test whether antigen drove CD8+ T cell activation and differentiation in Susac syndrome. The clonality of the CD8+ T cell repertoire was compared across about 12 healthy donors, about 14 Susac syndrome patients and around 15 multiple sclerosis patients. General study outcomes and caveats: The study acknowledged that relatively few individuals were included in the TCR sequencing and HLA analysis.

High-throughput TCR beta sequencing profiled peripheral blood CD8+ and CD4+ T cells from healthy donors, Susac syndrome patients and multiple sclerosis patients. Healthy donors were age- and sex-matched controls. Bulk CD8+ and CD4+ T cells were purified magnetically by negative isolation, whereas CD8+ TEMRA cells were enriched by FACS. Blood was collected in EDTA tubes and processed within 24 hours, with PBMCs isolated through density gradient centrifugation. PBMCs intended for TCR sequencing were cryopreserved in liquid nitrogen and thawed later in a water bath at 37 degrees C. A purity of at least 90% was achieved for sorted or isolated CD4+, CD8+ and CD8+ TEMRA cells. Comment on this clonotype: The antigen it recognizes is unknown. The record has no base qualities; no much larger clone is one base away.

RNA was extracted using the RNeasy kit, and roughly 0.5 to 1 microgram was reverse transcribed with random hexamers. TCR beta CDR3 regions were amplified with the immunoSEQ multiplex PCR assay covering 54 Vbeta and 13 Jbeta segments. To correct PCR amplification bias, a synthetic template baseline was used for both primer optimization and computational correction. From the authors' description of their analysis: Reads were annotated to V, D and J genes per IMGT and analyzed with immunoSEQ Analyzer, keeping only productive sequences. Clonality was computed as one minus Shannon entropy normalized by log2 of the number of productive unique sequences. For each patient and control, public and private clones were evaluated within the 100 most prevalent clones. Clones were defined as Susac-specific if absent from the healthy and MS cohorts, from 1052 published viral clones and from other ImmuneACCESS disease sequences. TCRdb ran its own pipeline on the public reads, namely fastp trimming at Q25 and MiXCR clone calling, and kept in-frame beta chains. Merged by CDR3 protein, the rows form single entries marked with the most common genes and DNA. Clone size and V and J calls follow TCRdb, not the original study. This sample gives fewer than 65,000 distinct CDR3 sequences in total; 85% to 95% of them show up just once. The ten top clones hold 0.15% to 0.25% of the sample.

The CDR3 runs 14 amino acids, cysteine and phenylalanine included. The DNA shown is the 42-base CDR3, in frame from base 1. Ends trimmed: V by 2 bases, J by 2 bases; bases unmatched to a gene: 3. The chain links TRBV12-3 or TRBV12-4 with TRBJ2-7; 7 bases in the middle match TRBD1. Source material: CD8+ T cells from PBMCs. The sequence derives from a human donor in good health. The CDR3 sequence is CASSLQGVPYEQYF. DNA sequence: TGTGCCAGCAGTTTACAGGGGGTCCCCTACGAGCAGTACTTC.